A single sample gave rise to the 4 T cell receptor beta chains below, sequenced in a study of radiation and T cells in renal cell carcinoma. The assay was immunoSEQ multiplex PCR, and TCRdb's table has in-frame clones only and misses some. The table has more than 100,000 clones, 88% seen once. Time point indicated: blood 2 weeks post-SBRT. Treatment in this sample: 15 Gy SBRT to primary tumor, nephrectomy 4 weeks later. Source: blood, taken from a patient whose treatment included radiotherapy and nephrectomy. Every receptor here comes from a woman between 65 and 79 years old with renal cell carcinoma.

The J gene is TRBJ1-5, the V gene TRBV30; possibly TRBD1 for D (6 bases). CDR1 and CDR2 from the germline V gene are GTSNPN and SVGIG (reference sequence). The CDR3 contains 14 residues. Trimming left V 3 bases short and J 0 bases short, with 9 bases between. The CDR3: CAWRDRNSNQPQHF. CDR3 in DNA: TGTGCCTGGAGGGACAGAAATAGCAATCAGCCCCAGCATTTT. The full variable domain, with the rest looked up from reference TRBV30 and TRBJ1-5, is SQTIHQWPATLVQPVGSPLSLECTVEGTSNPNLYWYRQAAGRGLQLLFYSVGIGQISSEVPQNLSASRPQDRQFILSSKKLLLSDSGFYLCAWRDRNSNQPQHFGDGTRLSIL.

The chain is built from TRBV2 and TRBJ2-4; D call uncertain. The CDR3 totals 10 residues. CDR1 SNHLY and CDR2 FYNNEI come from the germline V gene. V gave up 0 bases and J gave up 13 bases, with 4 bases separating them. CDR3 amino acids: CASSEALQYF. CDR3 nucleotide sequence: TGTGCCAGCAGTGAAGCCCTACAGTACTTC.

The chain joins TRBV19 to TRBJ2-7; no definite D call. The CDR3 is made up of 10 amino acids. The germline V and J ends were trimmed by 8 bases and 4 bases, with 6 bases remaining between them. Germline CDR1 reads LNHDA; CDR2 reads SQIVND (reference sequence). This CDR3 reads CASGDYEQYF. CDR3 coding DNA: TGTGCCAGTGGGGATTACGAGCAGTACTTC.

This sequence joins TRBV19 and TRBJ2-2, with D possibly called TRBD1 or TRBD2 (6 bases each). Germline V gene lookup returns CDR1 LNHDA and CDR2 SQIVND (reference sequence). The CDR3 totals 15 residues. The ends were cut back, 6 bases at V and 7 bases at J, with 18 bases in the middle. CDR3 residues: CASRPRGDSGGELFF. The CDR3 nucleotides are TGTGCCAGTAGGCCAAGGGGGGATTCGGGCGGGGAGCTGTTTTTT.